This T cell receptor beta chain is drawn from a study of vaccination and CD4 T cells after COVID-19. Study in general: In the convalescent cohort, there were six males and four females, two of them Hispanic. SARS-CoV-2, HCoV-NL63, HCoV-OC43 and HCoV-229E supplied the overlapping spike peptides used to stimulate cells. Some control cultures received a CEFX pool, which served as the positive control. Others received an HIV-1 Nef pool or no peptide.

Sequencing of cultured CD4+ T cell DNA used the Oncomine TCR Beta short-read assay. TCRdb fed the PCR reads into MiXCR, producing one record per CDR3 protein. This table holds roughly 13,000 distinct CDR3 sequences, approximately 52% found once. Treatment defined: approximately nine-day PBMC culture with coronavirus spike peptide pools or control peptides (ViraFEST assay). ViraFEST used peptide pools to expand antigen-specific T cells before TCR sequencing. On this clonotype: Antigen: not known.

The sequenced sample was CD4+ T cells from blood, cultured in vitro. This clonotype was obtained from a human donor who had recovered from COVID-19.

CDR3 residues: CASGEGGRNYGYTF. The CDR3 DNA follows: TGTGCCAGCGGAGAGGGGGGGCGGAACTATGGCTACACCTTC. The gene calls are TRBV6-1 and TRBJ1-2, with a tentative D call TRBD1 (6 bases). The CDR3 contains 14 residues. V gave up 8 bases and J gave up 2 bases, with 15 bases separating them. Germline-derived CDR1 and CDR2 are MNHNS and SASEGT.